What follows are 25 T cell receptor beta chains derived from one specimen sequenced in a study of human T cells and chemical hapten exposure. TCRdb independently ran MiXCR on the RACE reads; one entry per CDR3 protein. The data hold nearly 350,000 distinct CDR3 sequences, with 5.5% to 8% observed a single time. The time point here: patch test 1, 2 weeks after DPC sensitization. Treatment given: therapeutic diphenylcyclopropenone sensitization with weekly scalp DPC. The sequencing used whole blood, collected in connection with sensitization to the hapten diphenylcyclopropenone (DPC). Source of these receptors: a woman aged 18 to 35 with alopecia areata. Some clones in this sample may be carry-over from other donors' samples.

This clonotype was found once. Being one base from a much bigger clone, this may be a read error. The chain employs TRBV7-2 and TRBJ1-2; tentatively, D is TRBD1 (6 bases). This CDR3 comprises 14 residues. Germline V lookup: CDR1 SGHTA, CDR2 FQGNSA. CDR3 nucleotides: TGTGCCAGCAACTTAGCGCTGACAGGCTATGGCTACACCTTC. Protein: CASNLALTGYGYTF.

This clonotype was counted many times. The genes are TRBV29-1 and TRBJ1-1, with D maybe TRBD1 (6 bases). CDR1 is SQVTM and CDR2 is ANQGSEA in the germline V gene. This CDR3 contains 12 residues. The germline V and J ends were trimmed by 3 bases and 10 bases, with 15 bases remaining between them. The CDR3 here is CSVDPGAQGAFF. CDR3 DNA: TGCAGCGTTGATCCGGGGGCACAGGGAGCTTTCTTT. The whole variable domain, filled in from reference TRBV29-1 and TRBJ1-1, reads SAVISQKPSRDICQRGTSLTIQCQVDSQVTMMFWYRQQPGQSLTLIATANQGSEATYESGFVIDKFPISRPNLTFSTLTVSNMSPEDSSIYLCSVDPGAQGAFFGQGTRLTVV.

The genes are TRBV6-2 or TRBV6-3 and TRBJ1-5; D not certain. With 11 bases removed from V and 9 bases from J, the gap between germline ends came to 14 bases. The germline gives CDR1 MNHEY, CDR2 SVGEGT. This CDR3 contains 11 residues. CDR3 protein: CAVGNWGPQHF. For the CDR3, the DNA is TGTGCCGTGGGTAATTGGGGGCCCCAGCATTTT.

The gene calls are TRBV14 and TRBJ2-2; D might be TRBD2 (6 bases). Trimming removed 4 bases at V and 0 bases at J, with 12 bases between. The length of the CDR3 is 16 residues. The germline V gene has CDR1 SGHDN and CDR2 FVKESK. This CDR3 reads CASSRRTSSNTGELFF. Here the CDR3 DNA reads TGTGCCAGCAGCCGCCGAACTAGCTCGAACACCGGGGAGCTGTTTTTT. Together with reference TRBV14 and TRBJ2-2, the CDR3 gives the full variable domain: EAGVTQFPSHSVIEKGQTVTLRCDPISGHDNLYWYRRVMGKEIKFLLHFVKESKQDESGMPNNRFLAERTGGTYSTLKVQPAELEDSGVYFCASSRRTSSNTGELFFGEGSRLTVL.

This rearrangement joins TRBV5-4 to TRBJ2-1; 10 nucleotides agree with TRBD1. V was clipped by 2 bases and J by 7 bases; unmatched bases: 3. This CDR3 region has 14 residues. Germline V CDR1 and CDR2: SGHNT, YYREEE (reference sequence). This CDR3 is CASSFRQGANEQFF. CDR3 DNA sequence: TGTGCCAGCAGCTTCCGACAGGGGGCGAATGAGCAGTTCTTC.

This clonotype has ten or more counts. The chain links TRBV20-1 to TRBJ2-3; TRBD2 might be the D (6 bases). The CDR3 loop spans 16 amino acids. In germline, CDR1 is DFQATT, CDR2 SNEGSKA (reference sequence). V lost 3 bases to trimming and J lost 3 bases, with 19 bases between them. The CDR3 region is CSARRGKGAGTDTQYF. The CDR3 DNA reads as TGCAGTGCTAGGCGCGGGAAGGGCGCCGGTACAGATACGCAGTATTTT.

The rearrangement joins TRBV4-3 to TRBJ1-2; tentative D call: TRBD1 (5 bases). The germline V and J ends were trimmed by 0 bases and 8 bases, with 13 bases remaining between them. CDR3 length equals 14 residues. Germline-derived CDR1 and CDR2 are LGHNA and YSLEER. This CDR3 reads CASSQDTGSMGYTF. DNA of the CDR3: TGCGCCAGCAGCCAAGACACAGGTTCAATGGGCTACACCTTC.

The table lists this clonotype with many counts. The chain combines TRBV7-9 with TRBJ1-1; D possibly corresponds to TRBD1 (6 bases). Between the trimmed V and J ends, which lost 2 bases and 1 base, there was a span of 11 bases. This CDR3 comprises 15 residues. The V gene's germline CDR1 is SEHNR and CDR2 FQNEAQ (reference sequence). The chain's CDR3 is CASSLRGGSNTEAFF. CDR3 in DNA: TGTGCCAGCAGCTTAAGGGGGGGTTCGAACACTGAAGCTTTCTTT.

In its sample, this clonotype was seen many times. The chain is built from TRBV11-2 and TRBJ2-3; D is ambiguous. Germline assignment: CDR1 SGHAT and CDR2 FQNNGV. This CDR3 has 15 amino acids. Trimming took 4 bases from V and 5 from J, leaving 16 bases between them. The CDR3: CASSSSLPHGDTQYF. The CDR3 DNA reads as TGTGCCAGCAGCTCCTCTCTTCCACATGGAGATACGCAGTATTTT.

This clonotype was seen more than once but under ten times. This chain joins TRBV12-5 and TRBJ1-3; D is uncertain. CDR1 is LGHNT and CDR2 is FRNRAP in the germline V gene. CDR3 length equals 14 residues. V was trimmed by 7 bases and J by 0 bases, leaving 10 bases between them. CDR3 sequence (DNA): TGTGCTAGTGTGGACTTCAGCTCTGGAAACACCATATATTTT. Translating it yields CASVDFSSGNTIYF.

The CDR3 region has the DNA TGTGCCACCAGCTTTCGGACAGGGAGCTCCTATAATTCACCCCTCCACTTT. This codes for CATSFRTGSSYNSPLHF. J is TRBJ1-6 and V is TRBV15, with 8 positions matching TRBD1. V shed 5 bases, J shed 0 bases, and the junction held 6 bases outside the gene matches. This CDR3 contains 17 residues. Germline V lookup: CDR1 LNHNV, CDR2 YYDKDF (reference sequence).

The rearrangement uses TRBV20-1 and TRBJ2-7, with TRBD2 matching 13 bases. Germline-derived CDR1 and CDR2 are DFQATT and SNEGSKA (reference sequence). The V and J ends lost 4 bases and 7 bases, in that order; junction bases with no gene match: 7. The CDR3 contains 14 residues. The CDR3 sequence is CSAKGLAGVGEQYF. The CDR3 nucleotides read TGCAGTGCTAAAGGACTAGCGGGGGTCGGTGAGCAGTACTTC.

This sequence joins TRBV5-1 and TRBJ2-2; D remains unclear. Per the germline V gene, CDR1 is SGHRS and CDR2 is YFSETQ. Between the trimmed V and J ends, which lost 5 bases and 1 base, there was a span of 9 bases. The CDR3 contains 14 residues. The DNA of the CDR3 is TGCGCCAGCAGGTCGTGGGAGAACACCGGGGAGCTGTTTTTT. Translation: CASRSWENTGELFF.

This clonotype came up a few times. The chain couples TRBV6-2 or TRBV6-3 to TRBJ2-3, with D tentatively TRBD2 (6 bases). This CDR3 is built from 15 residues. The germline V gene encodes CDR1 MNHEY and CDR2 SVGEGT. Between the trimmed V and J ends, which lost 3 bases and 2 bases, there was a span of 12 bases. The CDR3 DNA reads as TGTGCCAGCAGTTATCGGCGGGGCGACACAGATACGCAGTATTTT. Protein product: CASSYRRGDTDTQYF.

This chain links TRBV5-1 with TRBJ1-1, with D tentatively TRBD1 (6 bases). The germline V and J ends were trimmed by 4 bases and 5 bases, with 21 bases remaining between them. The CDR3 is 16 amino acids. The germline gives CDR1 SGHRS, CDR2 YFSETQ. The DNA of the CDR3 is TGCGCCAGCAGCCGACGACAGGTGGATGATGGGACTGAAGCTTTCTTT. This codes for CASSRRQVDDGTEAFF. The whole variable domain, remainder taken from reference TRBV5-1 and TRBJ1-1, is KAGVTQTPRYLIKTRGQQVTLSCSPISGHRSVSWYQQTPGQGLQFLFEYFSETQRNKGNFPGRFSGRQFSNSRSEMNVSTLELGDSALYLCASSRRQVDDGTEAFFGQGTRLTVV.

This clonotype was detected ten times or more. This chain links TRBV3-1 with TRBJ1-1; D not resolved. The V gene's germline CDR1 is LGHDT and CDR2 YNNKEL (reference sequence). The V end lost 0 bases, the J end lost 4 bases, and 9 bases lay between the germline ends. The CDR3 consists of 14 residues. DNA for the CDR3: TGTGCCAGCAGCCAAGAAGACCGTACCACTGAAGCTTTCTTT. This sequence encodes CASSQEDRTTEAFF.

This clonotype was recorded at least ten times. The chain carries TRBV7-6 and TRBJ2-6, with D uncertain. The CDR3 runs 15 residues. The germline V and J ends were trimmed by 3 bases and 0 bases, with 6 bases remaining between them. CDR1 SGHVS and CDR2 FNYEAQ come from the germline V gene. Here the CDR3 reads CASSFSSSGANVLTF. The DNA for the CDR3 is TGTGCCAGCAGCTTTTCTAGCTCTGGGGCCAACGTCCTGACTTTC.

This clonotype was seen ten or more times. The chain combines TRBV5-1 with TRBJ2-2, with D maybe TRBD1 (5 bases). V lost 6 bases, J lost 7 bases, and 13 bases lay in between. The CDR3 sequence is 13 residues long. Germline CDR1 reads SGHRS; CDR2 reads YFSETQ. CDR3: CASKGQGDGELFF. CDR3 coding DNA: TGCGCCAGCAAGGGCCAGGGCGACGGGGAGCTGTTTTTT.

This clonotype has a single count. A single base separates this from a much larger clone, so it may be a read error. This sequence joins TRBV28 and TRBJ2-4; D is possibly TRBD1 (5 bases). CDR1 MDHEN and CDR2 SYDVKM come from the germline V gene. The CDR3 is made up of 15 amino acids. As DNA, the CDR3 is TGTGCCAGCAGTTACCAGACAGAAGCCAAAAACACTCAGTACTTC. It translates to CASSYQTEAKNTQYF. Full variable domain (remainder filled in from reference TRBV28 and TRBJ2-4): DVKVTQSSRYLVKRTGEKVFLECVQDMDHENMFWYRQDPGLGLRLIYFSYDVKMKEKGDIPEGYSVSREKKERFSLILESASTNQTSMYLCASSYQTEAKNTQYFGAGTRLSVL.

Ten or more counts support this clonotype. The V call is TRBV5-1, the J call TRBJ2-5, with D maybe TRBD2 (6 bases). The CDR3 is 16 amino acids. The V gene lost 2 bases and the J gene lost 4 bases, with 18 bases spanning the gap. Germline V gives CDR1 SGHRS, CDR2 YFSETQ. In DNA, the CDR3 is TGCGCCAGCAGCTTCTCCGGGAGCCCCACCCGAGAGACCCAGTACTTC. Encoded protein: CASSFSGSPTRETQYF. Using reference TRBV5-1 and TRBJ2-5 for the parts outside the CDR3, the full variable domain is KAGVTQTPRYLIKTRGQQVTLSCSPISGHRSVSWYQQTPGQGLQFLFEYFSETQRNKGNFPGRFSGRQFSNSRSEMNVSTLELGDSALYLCASSFSGSPTRETQYFGPGTRLLVL.

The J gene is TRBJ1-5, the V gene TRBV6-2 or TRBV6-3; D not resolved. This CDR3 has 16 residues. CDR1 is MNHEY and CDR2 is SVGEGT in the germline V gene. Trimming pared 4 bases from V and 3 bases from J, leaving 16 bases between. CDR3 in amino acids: CASSFRPGSYNQPQHF. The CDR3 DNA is TGTGCCAGCAGTTTCAGACCGGGTTCCTACAATCAGCCCCAGCATTTT.

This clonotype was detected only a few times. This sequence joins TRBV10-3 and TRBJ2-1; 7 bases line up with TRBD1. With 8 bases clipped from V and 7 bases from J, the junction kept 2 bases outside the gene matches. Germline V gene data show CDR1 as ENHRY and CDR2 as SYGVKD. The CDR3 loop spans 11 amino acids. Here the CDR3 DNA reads TGTGCCATCGGGACAGCAAATGAGCAGTTCTTC. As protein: CAIGTANEQFF.

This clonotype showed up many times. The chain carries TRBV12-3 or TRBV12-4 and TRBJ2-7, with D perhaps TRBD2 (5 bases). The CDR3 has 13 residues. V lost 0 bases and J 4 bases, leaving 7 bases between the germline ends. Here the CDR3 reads CASSLAGGYEQYF. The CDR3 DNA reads TGTGCCAGCAGTTTAGCCGGCGGGTACGAGCAGTACTTC.

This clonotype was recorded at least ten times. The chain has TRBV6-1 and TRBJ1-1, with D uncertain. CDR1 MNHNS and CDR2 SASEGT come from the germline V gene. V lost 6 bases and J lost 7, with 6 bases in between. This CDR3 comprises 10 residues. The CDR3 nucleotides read TGTGCCAGCAGCGACTATGAAGCTTTCTTT. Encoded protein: CASSDYEAFF.

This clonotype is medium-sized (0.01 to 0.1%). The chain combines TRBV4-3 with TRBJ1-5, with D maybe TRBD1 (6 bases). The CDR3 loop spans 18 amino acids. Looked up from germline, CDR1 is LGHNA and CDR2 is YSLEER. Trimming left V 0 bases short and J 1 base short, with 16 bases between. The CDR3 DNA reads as TGCGCCAGCAGCCAAGATGTTGCGGGGGCAGGGAGCAATCAGCCCCAGCATTTT. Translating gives CASSQDVAGAGSNQPQHF.